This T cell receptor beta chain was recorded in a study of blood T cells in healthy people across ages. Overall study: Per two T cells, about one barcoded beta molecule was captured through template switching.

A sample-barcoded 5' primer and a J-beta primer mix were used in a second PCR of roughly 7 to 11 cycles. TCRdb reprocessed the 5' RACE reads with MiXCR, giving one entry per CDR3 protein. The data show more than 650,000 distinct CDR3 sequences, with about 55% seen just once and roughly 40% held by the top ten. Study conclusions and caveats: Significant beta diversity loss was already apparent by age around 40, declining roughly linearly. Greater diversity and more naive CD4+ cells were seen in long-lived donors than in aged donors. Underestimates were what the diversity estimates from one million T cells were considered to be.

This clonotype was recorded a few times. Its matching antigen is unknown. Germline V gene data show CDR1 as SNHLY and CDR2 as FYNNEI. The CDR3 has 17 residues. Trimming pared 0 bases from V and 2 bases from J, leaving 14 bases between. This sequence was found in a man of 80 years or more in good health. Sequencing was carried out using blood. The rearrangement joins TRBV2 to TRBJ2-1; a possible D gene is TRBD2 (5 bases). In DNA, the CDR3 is TGTGCCAGCAGTGAAGCGTTTGTTGCTAGCCCCTACAATGAGCAGTTCTTC. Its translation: CASSEAFVASPYNEQFF.